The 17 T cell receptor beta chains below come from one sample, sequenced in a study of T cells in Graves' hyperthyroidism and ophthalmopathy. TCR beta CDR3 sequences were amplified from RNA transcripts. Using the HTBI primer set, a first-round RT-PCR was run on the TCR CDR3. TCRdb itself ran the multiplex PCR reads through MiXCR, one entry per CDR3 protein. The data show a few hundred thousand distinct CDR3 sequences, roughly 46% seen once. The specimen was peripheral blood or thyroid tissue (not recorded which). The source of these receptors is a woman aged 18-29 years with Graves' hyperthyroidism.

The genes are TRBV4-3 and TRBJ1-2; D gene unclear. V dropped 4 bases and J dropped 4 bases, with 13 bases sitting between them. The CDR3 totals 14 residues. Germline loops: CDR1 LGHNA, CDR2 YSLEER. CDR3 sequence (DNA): TGCGCCAGCAGCCCCGCGGTAGGTGGCTATGGCTACACCTTC. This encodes CASSPAVGGYGYTF.

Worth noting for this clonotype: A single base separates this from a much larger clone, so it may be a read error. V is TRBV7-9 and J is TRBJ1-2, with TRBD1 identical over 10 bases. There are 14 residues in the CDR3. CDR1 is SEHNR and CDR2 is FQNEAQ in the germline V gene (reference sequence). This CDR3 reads CASSIGQGVHGCTF. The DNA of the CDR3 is TGTGCCAGCAGCATTGGACAGGGGGTTCATGGCTGCACCTTC.

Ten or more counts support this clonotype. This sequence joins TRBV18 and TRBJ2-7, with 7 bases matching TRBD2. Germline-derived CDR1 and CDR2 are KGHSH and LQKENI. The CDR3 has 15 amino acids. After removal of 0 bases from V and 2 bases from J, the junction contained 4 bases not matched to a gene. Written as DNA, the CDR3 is TGTGCCAGCTCACCACCCCTAGCGGCCACCTACGAGCAGTACTTC. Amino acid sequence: CASSPPLAATYEQYF.

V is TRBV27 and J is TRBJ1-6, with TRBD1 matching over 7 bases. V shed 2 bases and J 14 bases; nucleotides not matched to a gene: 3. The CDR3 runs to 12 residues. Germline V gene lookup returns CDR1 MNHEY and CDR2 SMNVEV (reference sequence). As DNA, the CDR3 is TGTGCCAGCAGTTTACAGGGGGACACCCTCCACTTT. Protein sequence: CASSLQGDTLHF.

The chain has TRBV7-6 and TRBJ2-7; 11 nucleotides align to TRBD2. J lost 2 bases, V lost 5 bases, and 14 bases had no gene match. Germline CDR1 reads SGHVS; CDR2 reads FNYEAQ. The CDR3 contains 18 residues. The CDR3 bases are TGTGCCAGCAGCCAAGAATATCGGGGACTAGCGGTCCCCTACGAGCAGTACTTC. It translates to CASSQEYRGLAVPYEQYF. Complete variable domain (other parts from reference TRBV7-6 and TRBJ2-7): GAGVSQSPRYKVTKRGQDVALRCDPISGHVSLYWYRQALGQGPEFLTYFNYEAQQDKSGLPNDRFSAERPEGSISTLTIQRTEQRDSAMYRCASSQEYRGLAVPYEQYFGPGTRLTVT.

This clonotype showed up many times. The CDR3 nucleotides read TGCGCCAGCAGCTTGGAACGTGCCAGCTCCTATAATTCACCCCTCCACTTT. Amino acid sequence: CASSLERASSYNSPLHF. V gene TRBV5-1 combines with J gene TRBJ1-6; no reliable D call. Germline-derived CDR1 and CDR2 are SGHRS and YFSETQ. There are 17 residues in the CDR3. V lost 0 bases and J 0 bases, leaving 10 bases between the germline ends.

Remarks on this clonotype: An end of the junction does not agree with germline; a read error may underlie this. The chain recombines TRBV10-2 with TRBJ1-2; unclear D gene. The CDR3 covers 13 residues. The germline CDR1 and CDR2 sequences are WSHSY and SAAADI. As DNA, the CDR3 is TGCGCCAGCAGTGACTCAGCTGACTATGGCTGCACCTTC. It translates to CASSDSADYGCTF.

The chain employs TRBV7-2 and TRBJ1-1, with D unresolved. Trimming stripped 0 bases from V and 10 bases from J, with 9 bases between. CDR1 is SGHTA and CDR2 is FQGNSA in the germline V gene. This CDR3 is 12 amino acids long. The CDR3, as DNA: TGTGCCAGCAGCTTAGCCGGAGGTGGAGCTTTCTTT. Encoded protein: CASSLAGGGAFF.

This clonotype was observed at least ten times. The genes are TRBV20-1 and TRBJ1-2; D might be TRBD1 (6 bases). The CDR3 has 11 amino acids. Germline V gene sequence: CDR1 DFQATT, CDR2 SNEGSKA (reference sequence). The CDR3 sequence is CGGRKDYGYTF. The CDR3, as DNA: TGCGGGGGCCGGAAGGACTATGGCTACACCTTC.

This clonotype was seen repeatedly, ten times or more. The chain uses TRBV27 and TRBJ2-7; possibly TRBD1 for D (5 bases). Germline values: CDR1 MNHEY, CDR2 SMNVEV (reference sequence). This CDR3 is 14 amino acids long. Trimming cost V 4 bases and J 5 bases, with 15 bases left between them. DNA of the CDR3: TGTGCCAGCAGTTCCACTGTCCAGGGTGACGAGCAGTACTTC. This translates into CASSSTVQGDEQYF.

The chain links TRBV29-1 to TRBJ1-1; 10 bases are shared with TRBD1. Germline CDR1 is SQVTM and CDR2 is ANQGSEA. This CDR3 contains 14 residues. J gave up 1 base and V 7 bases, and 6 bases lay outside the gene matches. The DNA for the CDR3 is TGCAGCGGACAGGGGGCTAGCGGGAACACTGAAGCTTTCTTT. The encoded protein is CSGQGASGNTEAFF. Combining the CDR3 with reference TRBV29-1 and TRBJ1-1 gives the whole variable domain SAVISQKPSRDICQRGTSLTIQCQVDSQVTMMFWYRQQPGQSLTLIATANQGSEATYESGFVIDKFPISRPNLTFSTLTVSNMSPEDSSIYLCSGQGASGNTEAFFGQGTRLTVV.

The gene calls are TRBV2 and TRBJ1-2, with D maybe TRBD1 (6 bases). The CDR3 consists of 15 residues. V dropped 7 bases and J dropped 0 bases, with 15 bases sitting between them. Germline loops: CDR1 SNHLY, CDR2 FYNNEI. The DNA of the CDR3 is TGTGCCAGCACCCGCAGGGGCAGGGCTAACTATGGCTACACCTTC. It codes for CASTRRGRANYGYTF.

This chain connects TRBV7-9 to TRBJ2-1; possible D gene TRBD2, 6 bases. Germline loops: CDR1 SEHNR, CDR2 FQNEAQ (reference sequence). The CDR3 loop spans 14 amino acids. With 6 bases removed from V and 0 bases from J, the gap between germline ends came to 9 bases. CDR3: CASRWEDSYNEQFF. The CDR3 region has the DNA TGTGCCAGCAGATGGGAGGACTCCTACAATGAGCAGTTCTTC. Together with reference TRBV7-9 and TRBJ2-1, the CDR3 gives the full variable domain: DTGVSQNPRHKITKRGQNVTFRCDPISEHNRLYWYRQTLGQGPEFLTYFQNEAQLEKSRLLSDRFSAERPKGSFSTLEIQRTEQGDSAMYLCASRWEDSYNEQFFGPGTRLTVL.

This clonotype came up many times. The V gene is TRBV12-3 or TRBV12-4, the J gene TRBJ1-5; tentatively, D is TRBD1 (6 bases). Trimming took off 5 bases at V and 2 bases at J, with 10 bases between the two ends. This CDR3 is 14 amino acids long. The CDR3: CASSQQGGNQPQHF. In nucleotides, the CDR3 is TGTGCCAGCAGTCAACAGGGAGGCAATCAGCCCCAGCATTTT.

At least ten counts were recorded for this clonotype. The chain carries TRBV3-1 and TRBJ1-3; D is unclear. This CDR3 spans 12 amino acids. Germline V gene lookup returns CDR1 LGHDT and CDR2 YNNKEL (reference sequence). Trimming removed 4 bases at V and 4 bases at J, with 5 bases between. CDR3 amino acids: CASSLLGNTIYF. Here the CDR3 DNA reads TGTGCCAGCAGCCTTCTCGGAAACACCATATATTTT.

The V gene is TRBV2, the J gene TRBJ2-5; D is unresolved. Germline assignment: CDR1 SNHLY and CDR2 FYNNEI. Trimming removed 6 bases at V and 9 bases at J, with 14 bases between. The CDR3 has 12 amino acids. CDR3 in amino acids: CASRRTDQPQYF. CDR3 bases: TGTGCCAGCAGACGGACCGATCAGCCCCAGTACTTC.

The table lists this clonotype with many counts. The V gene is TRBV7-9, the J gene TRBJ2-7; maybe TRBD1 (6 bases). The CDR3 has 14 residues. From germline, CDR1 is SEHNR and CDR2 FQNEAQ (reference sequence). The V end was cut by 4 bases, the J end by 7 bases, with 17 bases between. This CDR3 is CASSSSMSQGEQYF. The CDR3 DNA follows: TGTGCCAGCAGCTCCTCTATGTCCCAGGGGGAGCAGTACTTC.